The 22 T cell receptor beta chains presented below share a single source sample, sequenced in a study of T cells after yellow fever vaccination. TCRdb re-derived calls from the 5' RACE reads in MiXCR, one entry per CDR3 protein. Of 200,000 to 250,000 distinct CDR3 sequences in the sample, 6% to 7.5% are singletons; the top ten hold 0.65% to 0.9%. Source: CD4+ T cells sorted from PBMCs, taken 15 days after the yellow fever booster vaccination. The receptor set was obtained from a man between 25 and 39 years old who received the YFV17D yellow fever vaccine.

This clonotype was counted only a few times. This chain uses TRBV4-3 with TRBJ1-3; D remains ambiguous. The CDR3 contains 14 residues. Between the trimmed V and J ends, which lost 0 bases and 6 bases, there was a span of 9 bases. The germline CDR1 and CDR2 sequences are LGHNA and YSLEER. This CDR3 reads CASSQEGVANTIYF. In DNA form, the CDR3 reads TGCGCCAGCAGCCAAGAGGGAGTTGCAAACACCATATATTTT.

This clonotype was seen ten or more times. The chain uses TRBV4-3 and TRBJ2-1; the D is unclear. CDR1 and CDR2 (germline): LGHNA, YSLEER. Trimming left V 0 bases short and J 4 bases short, with 10 bases between. The CDR3 totals 15 residues. For the CDR3, the DNA is TGCGCCAGCAGCCAAGATGCGGTCCAGTACAATGAGCAGTTCTTC. The encoded protein is CASSQDAVQYNEQFF.

This clonotype has only a few counts. This chain connects TRBV3-1 to TRBJ2-2, with TRBD1 matching 7 bases. Germline V gene lookup returns CDR1 LGHDT and CDR2 YNNKEL (reference sequence). V gave up 4 bases and J gave up 5 bases; unmatched junction bases: 13. CDR3 length: 17 amino acids. The CDR3 coding sequence is TGTGCCAGCAGCCTTCGAAACTCCAGGGGGTCGACCGGGGAGCTGTTTTTT. It codes for CASSLRNSRGSTGELFF. The complete variable domain, with remaining parts taken from reference TRBV3-1 and TRBJ2-2, reads DTAVSQTPKYLVTQMGNDKSIKCEQNLGHDTMYWYKQDSKKFLKIMFSYNNKELIINETVPNRFSPKSPDKAHLNLHINSLELGDSAVYFCASSLRNSRGSTGELFFGEGSRLTVL.

In this sample, this clonotype turned up many times. V gene TRBV5-1 combines with J gene TRBJ2-7, with D perhaps being TRBD1 or TRBD2 (6 bases each). Between the trimmed V and J ends, which lost 0 bases and 5 bases, there was a span of 18 bases. CDR3 length: 16 amino acids. Germline CDR1 is SGHRS and CDR2 is YFSETQ. CDR3: CASSLANVGGFDEQYF. CDR3 nucleotides: TGCGCCAGCAGCTTGGCCAATGTGGGGGGCTTTGACGAGCAGTACTTC.

The CDR3 loop is CASSRLKGGQIVMNTEAFF. As DNA, the CDR3 is TGTGCCAGCAGCCGGCTTAAAGGTGGACAGATAGTCATGAACACTGAAGCTTTCTTT. This chain connects TRBV5-6 to TRBJ1-1; TRBD1 is a possible D gene (6 bases). The V end lost 4 bases, the J end lost 0 bases, and 25 bases lay between the germline ends. The CDR3 runs 19 residues. CDR1 SGHDT and CDR2 YYEEEE come from the germline V gene.

This chain's CDR3 is CASSLTFGELFF. The CDR3 DNA reads as TGTGCCAGCAGTTTAACCTTCGGGGAGCTGTTTTTT. V gene TRBV27 combines with J gene TRBJ2-2; D is undetermined. The V end was cut by 2 bases, the J end by 7 bases, with 5 bases between. Germline values: CDR1 MNHEY, CDR2 SMNVEV (reference sequence). This CDR3 has 12 amino acids.

J is TRBJ2-7 and V is TRBV5-1; D possibly corresponds to TRBD1 (6 bases). Trimming left V 2 bases short and J 0 bases short, with 15 bases between. Per germline, CDR1 SGHRS and CDR2 YFSETQ. The CDR3 extends over 16 amino acids. The CDR3 DNA follows: TGCGCCAGCAGCTTTGGAGACAGGCTCTCCTCCTACGAGCAGTACTTC. Protein: CASSFGDRLSSYEQYF.

The V call is TRBV4-3, the J call TRBJ2-7; D is uncertain. Germline CDR1 LGHNA, CDR2 YSLEER. The CDR3 length is 13 residues. V lost 0 bases to trimming and J lost 4 bases, with 7 bases between them. This CDR3 is CASSQDRQYEQYF. For the CDR3, the DNA is TGCGCCAGCAGCCAAGATCGGCAGTACGAGCAGTACTTC.

The chain combines TRBV5-1 with TRBJ2-7, with a possible D match to TRBD1 (5 bases). Germline CDR1 SGHRS, CDR2 YFSETQ. Trimming pared 3 bases from V and 4 bases from J, leaving 14 bases between. The CDR3 is made up of 14 amino acids. The CDR3, as DNA: TGCGCCAGCAGCTGGGCGGCAGGGTCATACGAGCAGTACTTC. Amino acid sequence: CASSWAAGSYEQYF.

CDR3 in amino acids: CASRDPRTGPGQPQHF. The CDR3 nucleotides read TGTGCCAGCAGGGACCCACGGACAGGGCCCGGTCAGCCCCAGCATTTT. The chain uses TRBV6-2 or TRBV6-3 and TRBJ1-5; 8 nucleotides match TRBD1. J was trimmed by 6 bases and V by 6 bases; bases with no gene match: 13. Germline CDR1 MNHEY, CDR2 SVGEGT. This CDR3 region has 16 residues.

This chain connects TRBV5-5 to TRBJ1-3; D is possibly TRBD1 (6 bases). V was clipped by 4 bases and J by 2 bases, with 13 bases between them. Germline CDR1 and CDR2: SGHKS and YYEKEE (reference sequence). The CDR3 is 15 amino acids. The CDR3 DNA is TGTGCCAGCAGCCCGATGGACAGCACTGGAAACACCATATATTTT. It specifies CASSPMDSTGNTIYF.

In its sample, this clonotype was seen a few times. V and J are TRBV7-2 and TRBJ2-1, with D possibly being TRBD1 (5 bases). V lost 0 bases and J 6 bases, leaving 9 bases between the germline ends. Germline lookup yields CDR1 SGHTA and CDR2 FQGNSA. This CDR3 contains 14 residues. The chain's CDR3 is CASSLAGLRNEQFF. CDR3 DNA sequence: TGTGCCAGCAGCTTAGCGGGGCTGCGCAATGAGCAGTTCTTC. The whole variable domain, filled in from reference TRBV7-2 and TRBJ2-1, reads GAGVSQSPSNKVTEKGKDVELRCDPISGHTALYWYRQSLGQGLEFLIYFQGNSAPDKSGLPSDRFSAERTGGSVSTLTIQRTQQEDSAVYLCASSLAGLRNEQFFGPGTRLTVL.

This sequence joins TRBV7-8 and TRBJ2-1; D might be TRBD1 or TRBD2, each matching 5 bases. The CDR3 is 14 residues long. Looked up from germline, CDR1 is SGHVS and CDR2 is FQNEAQ. Trimming cost V 6 bases and J 8 bases, with 17 bases left between them. CDR3 sequence reads: CASRKGRGADEQFF. Written as DNA, the CDR3 is TGTGCCAGCAGAAAGGGGAGAGGGGCGGATGAGCAGTTCTTC.

In this sample, this clonotype turned up a few times. The J gene is TRBJ2-3, the V gene TRBV4-2; TRBD2 matches 10 bases. The trim removed 0 bases at V and 6 bases at J, leaving 3 bases unmatched. This CDR3 has 15 residues. Per germline, CDR1 LGHNA and CDR2 YNFKEQ. The CDR3: CASSQESSGSDTQYF. Here the CDR3 DNA reads TGTGCCAGCAGCCAAGAATCTAGCGGGAGCGATACGCAGTATTTT.

This clonotype was recorded at least ten times. This chain connects TRBV12-3 or TRBV12-4 to TRBJ2-2, with unresolved D. The length of the CDR3 is 15 residues. V was pared by 7 bases and J by 6 bases, with 18 bases between. The CDR3 DNA is TGTGCCAGCACCCCTGGTTTTGTCCGGGCCGGGGAGCTGTTTTTT. Encoded protein: CASTPGFVRAGELFF.

CDR3 in amino acids: CASSLGSRVSSYEQYF. In DNA, the CDR3 is TGTGCCAGCAGCTTAGGCTCTAGGGTAAGCTCCTACGAGCAGTACTTC. This chain links TRBV7-6 with TRBJ2-7; D ambiguous. The CDR3 sequence is 16 residues long. Germline CDR1 reads SGHVS; CDR2 reads FNYEAQ. V was cut by 1 base and J by 0 bases, with 13 bases left in between.

The sample holds many counts of this clonotype. The J gene is TRBJ2-3, the V gene TRBV7-2; 10 bases map to TRBD2. The V and J ends lost 5 bases and 3 bases, in that order; junction bases with no gene match: 8. CDR1 is SGHTA and CDR2 is FQGNSA in the germline V gene. This CDR3 is built from 16 residues. The CDR3 sequence is CASSTRAGLATDTQYF. CDR3 DNA sequence: TGTGCCAGCAGCACTAGGGCGGGACTAGCGACAGATACGCAGTATTTT.

In this sample, this clonotype turned up many times. The chain employs TRBV7-8 and TRBJ2-1; 7 nucleotides agree with TRBD2. The V gene's germline CDR1 is SGHVS and CDR2 FQNEAQ. The CDR3 contains 17 residues. Trimming cost V 0 bases and J 3 bases; bases outside gene matches: 8. Here the CDR3 reads CASSLARRETLYNEQFF. CDR3 in DNA: TGTGCCAGCAGCTTAGCGCGGCGGGAGACCCTCTACAATGAGCAGTTCTTC.

This clonotype occurred a few times. This chain uses TRBV6-1 with TRBJ1-1; 7 nucleotides align to TRBD1. Germline lookup yields CDR1 MNHNS and CDR2 SASEGT. This CDR3 is 13 amino acids long. V lost 10 bases, J lost 4 bases, and 9 bases stayed unmatched. Written as DNA, the CDR3 is TGTGCCACCCGTAAGGGGGCCGGCACTGAAGCTTTCTTT. Its translation is CATRKGAGTEAFF.

The J gene is TRBJ1-1, the V gene TRBV18; D is ambiguous. This CDR3 contains 13 residues. CDR1 is KGHSH and CDR2 is LQKENI in the germline V gene. The ends were cut back, 2 bases at V and 0 bases at J, with 4 bases in the middle. The CDR3 nucleotides read TGTGCCAGCTCACCATCCTTGAACACTGAAGCTTTCTTT. Translation gives CASSPSLNTEAFF.

At least ten counts were recorded for this clonotype. The V and J genes are TRBV6-5 and TRBJ2-7, with TRBD1 matching 10 bases. Germline V gene data show CDR1 as MNHEY and CDR2 as SVGAGI. This CDR3 is built from 13 residues. Trimming at V came to 5 bases and at J to 5 bases, leaving 3 bases not matched to a gene. CDR3 amino acids: CASSRDRGHEQYF. The DNA of the CDR3 is TGTGCCAGCAGTCGGGACAGGGGCCACGAGCAGTACTTC.

The chain is built from TRBV11-3 and TRBJ2-7; tentatively, D is TRBD1 (6 bases). The CDR3 sequence is 13 residues long. Germline-derived CDR1 and CDR2 are SGHNT and YENEEA. V was cut by 5 bases and J by 5 bases, with 13 bases left in between. CDR3 sequence: CASSRMGAHEQYF. The DNA of the CDR3 is TGTGCCAGCAGCCGGATGGGGGCCCACGAGCAGTACTTC.